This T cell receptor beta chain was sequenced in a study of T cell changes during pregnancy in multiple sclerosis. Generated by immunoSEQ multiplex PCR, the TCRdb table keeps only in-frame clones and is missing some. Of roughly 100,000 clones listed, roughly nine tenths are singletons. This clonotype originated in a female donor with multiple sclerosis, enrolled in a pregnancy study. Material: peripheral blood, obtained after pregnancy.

The CDR3 region has the DNA TGTGCCAGCAGCTCGGACAGGGGGAAATACAATGAGCAGTTCTTC. It encodes CASSSDRGKYNEQFF. The V and J genes are TRBV11-3 and TRBJ2-1; TRBD1 matches at 10 bases. The CDR3 is 15 amino acids. Germline V gene sequence: CDR1 SGHNT, CDR2 YENEEA. After removal of 4 bases from V and 4 bases from J, the junction contained 4 bases not matched to a gene.